The TCR beta chain described here comes from a study of blood T cell repertoires in COVID-19. Method: immunoSEQ multiplex PCR; TCRdb's copy keeps in-frame clones and lacks some. In the table there are nearly 45,000 clones, 80% of which are singletons. The CDR3 consists of 15 residues. Germline trimming cut 6 bases from V and 1 base from J; bases unmatched to any gene: 5. The germline V gene encodes CDR1 MNHEY and CDR2 SMNVEV (reference sequence). J is TRBJ1-3 and V is TRBV27; 8 positions agree with TRBD1. Sequencing was done on a sample of peripheral blood. This TCR was recovered from a man aged 65 to 85 with acute or convalescent COVID-19. CDR3 bases: TGTGCCAGCAGGTCACAGGGGGGATCTGGAAACACCATATATTTT. Translated, it gives CASRSQGGSGNTIYF.